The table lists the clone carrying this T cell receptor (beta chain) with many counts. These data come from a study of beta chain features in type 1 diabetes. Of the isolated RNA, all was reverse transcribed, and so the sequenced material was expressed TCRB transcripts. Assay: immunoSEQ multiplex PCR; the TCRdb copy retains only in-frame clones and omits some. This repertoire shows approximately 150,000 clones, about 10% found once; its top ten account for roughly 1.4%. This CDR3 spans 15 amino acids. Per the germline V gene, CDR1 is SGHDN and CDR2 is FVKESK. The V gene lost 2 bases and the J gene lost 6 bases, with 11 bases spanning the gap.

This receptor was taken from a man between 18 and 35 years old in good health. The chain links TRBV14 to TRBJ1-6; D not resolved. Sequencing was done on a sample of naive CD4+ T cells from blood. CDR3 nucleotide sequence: TGTGCCAGCAGCCAACTGAGGGCGGGTAATTCACCCCTCCACTTT. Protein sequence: CASSQLRAGNSPLHF.